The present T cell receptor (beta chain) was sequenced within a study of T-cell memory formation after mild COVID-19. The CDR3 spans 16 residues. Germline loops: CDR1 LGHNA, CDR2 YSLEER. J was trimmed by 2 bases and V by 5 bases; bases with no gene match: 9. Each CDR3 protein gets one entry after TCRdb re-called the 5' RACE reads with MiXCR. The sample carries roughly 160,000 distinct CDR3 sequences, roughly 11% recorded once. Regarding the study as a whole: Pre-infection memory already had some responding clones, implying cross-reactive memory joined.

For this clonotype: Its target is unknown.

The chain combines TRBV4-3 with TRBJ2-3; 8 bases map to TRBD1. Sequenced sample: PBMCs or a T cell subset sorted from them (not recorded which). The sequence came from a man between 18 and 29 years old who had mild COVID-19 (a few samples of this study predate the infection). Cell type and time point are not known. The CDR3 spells CASSAYPGQDTDTQYF. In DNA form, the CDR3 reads TGCGCCAGCAGCGCATACCCGGGACAGGACACAGATACGCAGTATTTT.